Listed here is a single T cell receptor beta chain. Libraries were prepared by immunoSEQ multiplex PCR; TCRdb keeps only in-frame clonotypes and omits some of them. The sample yields roughly 330,000 clones, approximately 79% seen once. This specimen belongs to a study of shared clonotypes between healthy human individuals. From germline, CDR1 is SGHDT and CDR2 YYEEEE. The germline V and J ends were trimmed by 0 bases and 6 bases, with 10 bases remaining between them. This CDR3 has 13 residues. The clonotype was recovered from a man aged 25-40 years in good health. The J gene is TRBJ2-7, the V gene TRBV5-6; no firm D call. The sequencing sample was made of memory CD4+ T cells sorted from blood. This sample's subset: CD45RA-negative fraction. This chain's CDR3 is CASSLGANSEQYF. In nucleotides, the CDR3 is TGTGCCAGCAGCTTGGGAGCGAATAGCGAGCAGTACTTC.